A selection of T cell receptor beta chains follows, all from one sample in a study of T cells in Graves' hyperthyroidism and ophthalmopathy. TCRdb called the multiplex PCR reads again in MiXCR, with one record for every CDR3 protein. The table lists approximately 400,000 distinct CDR3 sequences, 25% of them singletons, with around four fifths in the top ten. Material: blood. The receptors here all came from a man aged 50 or older with Graves' hyperthyroidism. The CDR3 runs from the conserved cysteine through the conserved F or W. The D gene is left open where the match is weak. Not all rows give a size; the values are once, few, many and, for expanded clones, a class.

D	size	V	J	DNA	CDR3
TRBD2	NA	TRBV7-3	TRBJ2-1	TGTGCCAGCAGCCTTACCCCCGGGACTAGCGGGCAGTTCTTC	CASSLTPGTSGQFF
NA	many	TRBV12-3/TRBV12-4	TRBJ2-1	TGTGCCAGCAGTCAAAGGTCCAGGGGACGCAATGAGCAGTTCTTC	CASSQRSRGRNEQFF
TRBD1	many	TRBV7-2	TRBJ2-5	TGTGCCAGCAGCCTGAGAGGGACAGTCCTACAAGAGACCCAGTACTTC	CASSLRGTVLQETQYF
TRBD1	few	TRBV2	TRBJ1-5	TGTGCCAGCACCAGGGGGAATCAGCCCCAGCATTTT	CASTRGNQPQHF
NA	few	TRBV29-1	TRBJ1-2	TGCAGCGTTGATTCGGCGGGTGGCTACACCTTC	CSVDSAGGYTF
NA	NA	TRBV6-2/TRBV6-3	TRBJ1-6	TGTGCCAGCACCCGACCCCTCCACTTT	CASTRPLHF
TRBD2	few	TRBV20-1	TRBJ2-7	TGCAGTGCCAAACTAGCGGTCACCGGGTACGAGCAGTACTTC	CSAKLAVTGYEQYF
NA	NA	TRBV9	TRBJ2-1	TGTGCCAGCAGCGTCTTGGACAGCCGGGCTTCCAATGAGCAGTTCTTC	CASSVLDSRASNEQFF
NA	few	TRBV5-5	TRBJ2-3	TGTGCCAGCAGCTTACAGGGTTTAGATACGCAGTATTTT	CASSLQGLDTQYF
TRBD1	NA	TRBV2	TRBJ2-3	TGTGCCAGCAAAACCGGGACAGGGTCCCCAGATACGCAGTATTTT	CASKTGTGSPDTQYF
TRBD2	many	TRBV7-9	TRBJ2-1	TGTGCCAGCAGCGCCGGGACTAGCGGGTGGAGCTCCTACAATGAGCAGTTCTTC	CASSAGTSGWSSYNEQFF
NA	NA	TRBV19	TRBJ1-5	TGTGCCAGTCACTCTGGTTGGGGGGATAGCAATCAGCCCCAGCATTTT	CASHSGWGDSNQPQHF
NA	NA	TRBV19	TRBJ1-1	TGTGCCAGTAGTATTGATCAGAACACTGAAGCTTTCTTT	CASSIDQNTEAFF
TRBD2	few	TRBV6-1	TRBJ2-3	TGTGCCAGCACCAATTCCCAGACTAGCGGGAGTGATACGCAGTATTTT	CASTNSQTSGSDTQYF
NA	few	TRBV27	TRBJ1-4	TGTGCCAGCAGTTTGCGTGGCAGGGGTTTGAGGGTTGAAAAACTGTTTTTT	CASSLRGRGLRVEKLFF
TRBD2	NA	TRBV15	TRBJ2-1	TGTGCCACCAGCAGAGATAGACTAGCGGGTAACAATGAGCAGTTCTTC	CATSRDRLAGNNEQFF
NA	NA	TRBV6-1	TRBJ1-1	TGTGCCAGCACCACTAGGGGGGCGATGAACACTGAAGCTTTCTTT	CASTTRGAMNTEAFF
NA	NA	TRBV29-1	TRBJ1-2	TGCAGCGTTGACAGTGTTCTGTATGGCTACACCTTC	CSVDSVLYGYTF
NA	few	TRBV6-1	TRBJ2-3	TGTGCTTACTTGGGGAGTACAGATACGCAGTATTTT	CAYLGSTDTQYF
NA	many	TRBV20-1	TRBJ2-1	TGCAGTGCTCACGGGAGTCAAAATGAGCAGTTCTTC	CSAHGSQNEQFF
TRBD1	NA	TRBV5-5	TRBJ2-1	TGTGCCAGCAGCCCGGGACAGGGCGCGCCCAGCTCCTACAATGAGCAGTTCTTC	CASSPGQGAPSSYNEQFF
TRBD1	NA	TRBV24-1	TRBJ2-7	TGTGCCACCAGGCAGGGGGCTTACAATGAGCAGTACTTC	CATRQGAYNEQYF
NA	NA	TRBV20-1	TRBJ1-2	TGCAGTGCTCAAATAGGGGCAGGGGTCGGCTACACCTTC	CSAQIGAGVGYTF
TRBD2	many	TRBV10-2	TRBJ2-7	TGCGCCAGCAGTGAGGGGCTAGCGGGCCTGCCCTACGAGCAGTACTTC	CASSEGLAGLPYEQYF
NA	many	TRBV6-1	TRBJ1-2	TGTGCCAGCAGAATGGCGGGGTTCTATGGCTACACCTTC	CASRMAGFYGYTF
TRBD2	NA	TRBV13	TRBJ2-7	TGTGCCAGCAGCGGAAGACTAGCGGGAGATAGGGTCTACGAGCAGTACTTC	CASSGRLAGDRVYEQYF
TRBD2	NA	TRBV5-1	TRBJ2-2	TGCGCCAGCACCGGGAGGCCCGATACCGGGGAGCTGTTTTTT	CASTGRPDTGELFF
TRBD2	NA	TRBV12-3/TRBV12-4	TRBJ2-1	TGTGCCAGCAGTTTAACCCCTAGCGGGAGCAATGAGCAGTTCTTC	CASSLTPSGSNEQFF
NA	NA	TRBV5-1	TRBJ2-7	TGCGCCCGACTCTACGAGCAGTACTTC	CARLYEQYF
NA	NA	TRBV7-9	TRBJ2-5	TGTGCCAGCAGCTCCAAGGAGGGACAAGCGCGTGAGACCCAGTACTTC	CASSSKEGQARETQYF
TRBD2	NA	TRBV27	TRBJ2-7	TGTGCCAGCAGTTTAGTAGCGGGAGGGTACCTCGAGCAGTACTTC	CASSLVAGGYLEQYF
TRBD1	NA	TRBV6-1	TRBJ2-2	TGTGCCAGCAGGAGGGGGGACAGGGAGACCGGGGAGCTGTTTTTT	CASRRGDRETGELFF
TRBD2	many	TRBV7-2	TRBJ2-1	TGTGCCAGCAGCTTAGAGTCTAGCGGGATATCCCGCAATGAGCAGTTCTTC	CASSLESSGISRNEQFF
NA	many	TRBV2	TRBJ2-5	TGTGCCAGCAGTGAAAGGGCAGGCAAAGAGACCCAGTACTTC	CASSERAGKETQYF
TRBD1	NA	TRBV20-1	TRBJ1-1	TGCAGTGCTAGAGGGGGGACAGGACTTGAAGCTTTCTTT	CSARGGTGLEAFF
TRBD1	few	TRBV6-1	TRBJ1-1	TGTGCCAGCAGCTTCGATAAGACAGGGGGGGTGGTGGGAGCTTTCTTT	CASSFDKTGGVVGAFF
TRBD1	NA	TRBV3-1	TRBJ1-2	TGTGCCAGCAGCCCTCAGGGGGCCTATGGCTACACCTTC	CASSPQGAYGYTF
TRBD2	many	TRBV27	TRBJ2-7	TGTGCCAGCAGTTCGCCCAGCGGGAGTACCGCCGAGCAGTACTTC	CASSSPSGSTAEQYF
NA	NA	TRBV14	TRBJ2-1	TGTGCCAGCAGCCCTCCCGGGACTTTACTTTACAATGAGCAGTTCTTC	CASSPPGTLLYNEQFF
TRBD1	few	TRBV12-3/TRBV12-4	TRBJ2-7	TGTGCCAGCAGTGAAGGACAGGGTCTCCACGAGCAGTACTTC	CASSEGQGLHEQYF
NA	NA	TRBV5-1	TRBJ2-7	TGCGCCAGCAGCTACGACATTTCCTACGAGCAGTACTTC	CASSYDISYEQYF
NA	NA	TRBV10-2	TRBJ2-1	TGCGCCAGCAGTGAAGGCGAGGTTGAGCAGTTCTTC	CASSEGEVEQFF
TRBD2	NA	TRBV30	TRBJ2-7	TGTGCCCCACTACTGAGGAGGGAGGGCTCCTACGAGCAGTACTTC	CAPLLRREGSYEQYF
NA	NA	TRBV10-2	TRBJ2-7	TGCGCCAGCACCCGGGACTCGGCTGGCGAGCAGTACTTC	CASTRDSAGEQYF
NA	few	TRBV5-1	TRBJ1-2	TGCGCCAGCAGCTCCTCCACACAGAACTATGGCTACACCTTC	CASSSSTQNYGYTF
TRBD2	NA	TRBV12-3/TRBV12-4	TRBJ2-3	TGTGCCAGCAGTTTAACGGGACTAGCGGGCACAGATACGCAGTATTTT	CASSLTGLAGTDTQYF
NA	NA	TRBV5-6	TRBJ2-5	TGTGCCAGCAGCAGGGAACAACAAGAGACCCAGTACTTC	CASSREQQETQYF
NA	few	TRBV18	TRBJ1-5	TGTGCCAGCCGTCCGGACAGCAATCAGCCCCAGCATTTT	CASRPDSNQPQHF
NA	NA	TRBV12-3/TRBV12-4	TRBJ1-5	TGTGCCAGCAGTCTACTCCAGCAGCCCCAGCATTTT	CASSLLQQPQHF
NA	NA	TRBV7-9	TRBJ1-3	TGTGCCAGCAGCTCCGAAAGAGGAGGAAACACCATATATTTT	CASSSERGGNTIYF